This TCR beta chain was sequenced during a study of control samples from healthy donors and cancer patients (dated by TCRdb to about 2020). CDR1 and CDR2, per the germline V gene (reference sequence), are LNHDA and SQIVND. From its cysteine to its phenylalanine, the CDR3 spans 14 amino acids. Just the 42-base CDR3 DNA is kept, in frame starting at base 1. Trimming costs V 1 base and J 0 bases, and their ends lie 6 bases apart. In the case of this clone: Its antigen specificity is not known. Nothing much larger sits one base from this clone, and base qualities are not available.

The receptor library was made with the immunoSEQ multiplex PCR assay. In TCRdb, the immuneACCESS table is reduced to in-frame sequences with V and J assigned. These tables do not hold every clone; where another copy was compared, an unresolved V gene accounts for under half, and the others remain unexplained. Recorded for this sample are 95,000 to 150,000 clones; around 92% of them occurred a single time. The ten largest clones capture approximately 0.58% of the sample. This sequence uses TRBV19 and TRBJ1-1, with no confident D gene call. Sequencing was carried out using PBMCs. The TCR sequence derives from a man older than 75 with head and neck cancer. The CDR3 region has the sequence CASSIAVLNTEAFF. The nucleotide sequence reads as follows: TGTGCCAGTAGTATAGCAGTTTTGAACACTGAAGCTTTCTTT.